A single sample gave rise to the 4 T cell receptor beta chains below, sequenced in a study of blood T cell repertoires in COVID-19. Using immunoSEQ multiplex PCR, the repertoire was profiled, and TCRdb retains in-frame clones only, with some absent. The table includes about 41,000 clones, about 81% detected once. Source material: peripheral blood. Receptors originate from a man aged 40-55 years with active or convalescent COVID-19.

V and J are TRBV12-3 or TRBV12-4 and TRBJ1-2; 9 bases are a match to TRBD1. This CDR3 has 11 amino acids. Trimming took 6 bases from V and 11 from J; bases not matched to a gene: 4. The CDR3: CASRDRGSYTF. The CDR3, as DNA: TGTGCCAGCAGGGACAGGGGATCATACACCTTC.

The CDR3 bases are TGTGCCAGCAGGTTCCTGGACAGAGCCTACAATGAGCAGTTCTTC. Translation: CASRFLDRAYNEQFF. The V gene is TRBV2, the J gene TRBJ2-1, with D possibly TRBD1 on 6 matching bases. The CDR3 has 15 residues. Trimming left V 6 bases short and J 2 bases short, with 14 bases between. Per the germline V gene, CDR1 is SNHLY and CDR2 is FYNNEI. Drawing the rest from reference TRBV2 and TRBJ2-1, the complete variable domain is EPEVTQTPSHQVTQMGQEVILRCVPISNHLYFYWYRQILGQKVEFLVSFYNNEISEKSEIFDDQFSVERPDGSNFTLKIRSTKLEDSAMYFCASRFLDRAYNEQFFGPGTRLTVL.

In DNA form, the CDR3 reads TGTGCCAGCAGCCCCCTTCAAGAGACCCAGTACTTC. It encodes CASSPLQETQYF. The chain has TRBV5-4 and TRBJ2-5; D gene unclear. V was pared by 4 bases and J by 2 bases, with 6 bases between. This CDR3 region has 12 residues. The germline V gene has CDR1 SGHNT and CDR2 YYREEE (reference sequence).

This CDR3 reads CASRDSGKAIDEQFF. The CDR3 DNA is TGTGCCAGCAGGGATAGCGGGAAAGCTATTGATGAGCAGTTCTTC. The J gene is TRBJ2-1, the V gene TRBV7-2, with 8 positions matching TRBD2. CDR3 length: 15 amino acids. Germline lookup yields CDR1 SGHTA and CDR2 FQGNSA. The J segment lost 8 bases and the V segment lost 6 bases, leaving 12 bases of the junction unmatched.